The sequence of this TCR beta chain was determined in a study of control samples from healthy donors and cancer patients (dated by TCRdb to 2019 to 2021). As concerns this clone: No antigen is known for it. No base quality values were provided; no much bigger clone lies one nucleotide off.

Libraries were built with the immunoSEQ multiplex PCR assay. Entries here come from immuneACCESS through TCRdb and include only in-frame sequences with V and J called. Some clones fail to appear in such tables; in the studies checked, an unresolved V gene covers under half of the shortfall, and the cause of the remainder is unknown. The sample has around 71,000 clones on record, approximately 90% of them singletons. The top ten clonotypes cover over 1% of the sample. The CDR3, cysteine through phenylalanine, is 15 amino acids long. Only CDR3 DNA is held: 45 bases, read in frame from base 1. CDR1 and CDR2, looked up from the germline V gene (reference sequence), are GTSNPN and SVGIG. The junction shows trimming of 7 bases on V and 6 bases on J, and the gene matches do not reach 14 bases of it.

Sequences were obtained from PBMCs. The sequence was collected from a woman aged 45-60 years with colorectal cancer. The V and J segments used are TRBV30 and TRBJ1-2, with TRBD1 matching 10 junction bases. Here is the DNA: TGTGCCTTAGAGGGACAGGGGCGTTCGCTGCATGGCTACACCTTC. It is translated as CALEGQGRSLHGYTF.